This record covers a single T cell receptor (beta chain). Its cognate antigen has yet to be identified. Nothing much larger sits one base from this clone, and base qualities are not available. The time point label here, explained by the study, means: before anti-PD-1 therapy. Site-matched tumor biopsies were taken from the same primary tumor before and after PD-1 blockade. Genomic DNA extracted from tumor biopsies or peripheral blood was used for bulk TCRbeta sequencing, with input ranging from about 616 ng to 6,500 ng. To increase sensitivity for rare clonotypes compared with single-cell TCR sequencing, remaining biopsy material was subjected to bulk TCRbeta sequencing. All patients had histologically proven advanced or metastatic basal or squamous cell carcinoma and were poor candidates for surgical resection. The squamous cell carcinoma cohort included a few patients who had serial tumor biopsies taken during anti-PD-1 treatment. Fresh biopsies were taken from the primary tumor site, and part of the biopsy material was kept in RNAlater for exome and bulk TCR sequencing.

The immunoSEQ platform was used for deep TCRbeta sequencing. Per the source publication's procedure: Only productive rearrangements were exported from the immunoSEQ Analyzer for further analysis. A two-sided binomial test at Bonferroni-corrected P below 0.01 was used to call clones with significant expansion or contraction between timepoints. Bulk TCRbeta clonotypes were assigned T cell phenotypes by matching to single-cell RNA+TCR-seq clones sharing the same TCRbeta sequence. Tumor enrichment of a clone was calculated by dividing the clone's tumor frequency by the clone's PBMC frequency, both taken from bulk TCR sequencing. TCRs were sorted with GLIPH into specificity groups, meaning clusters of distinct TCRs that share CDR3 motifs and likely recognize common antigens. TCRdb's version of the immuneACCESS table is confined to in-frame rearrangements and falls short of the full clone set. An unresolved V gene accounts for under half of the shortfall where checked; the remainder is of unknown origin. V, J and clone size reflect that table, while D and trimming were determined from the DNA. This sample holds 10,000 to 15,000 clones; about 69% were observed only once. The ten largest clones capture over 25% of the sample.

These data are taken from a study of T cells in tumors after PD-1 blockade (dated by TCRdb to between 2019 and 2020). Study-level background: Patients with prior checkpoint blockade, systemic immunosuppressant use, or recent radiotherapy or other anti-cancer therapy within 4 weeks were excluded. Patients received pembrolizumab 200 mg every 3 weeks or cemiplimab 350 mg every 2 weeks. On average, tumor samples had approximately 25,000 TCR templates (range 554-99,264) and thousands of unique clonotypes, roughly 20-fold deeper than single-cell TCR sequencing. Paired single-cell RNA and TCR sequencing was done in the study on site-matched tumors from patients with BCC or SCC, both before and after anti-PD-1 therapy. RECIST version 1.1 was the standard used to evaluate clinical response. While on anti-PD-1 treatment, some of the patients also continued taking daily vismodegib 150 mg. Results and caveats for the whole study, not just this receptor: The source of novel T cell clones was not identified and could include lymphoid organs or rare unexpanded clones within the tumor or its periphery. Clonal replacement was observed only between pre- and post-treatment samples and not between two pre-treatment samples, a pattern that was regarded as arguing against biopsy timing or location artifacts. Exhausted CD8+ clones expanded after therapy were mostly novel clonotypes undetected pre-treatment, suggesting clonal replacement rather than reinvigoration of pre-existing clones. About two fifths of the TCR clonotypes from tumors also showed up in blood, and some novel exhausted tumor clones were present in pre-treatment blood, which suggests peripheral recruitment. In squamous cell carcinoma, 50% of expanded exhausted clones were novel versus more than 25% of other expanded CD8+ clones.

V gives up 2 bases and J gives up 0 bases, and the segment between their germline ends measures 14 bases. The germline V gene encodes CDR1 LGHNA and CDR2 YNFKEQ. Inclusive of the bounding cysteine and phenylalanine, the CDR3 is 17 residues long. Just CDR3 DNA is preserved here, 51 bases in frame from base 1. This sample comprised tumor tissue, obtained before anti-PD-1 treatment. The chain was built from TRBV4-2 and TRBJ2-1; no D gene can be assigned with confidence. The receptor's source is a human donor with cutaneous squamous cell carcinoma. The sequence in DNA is TGTGCCAGCAGCCAAACAAGCCGTGGGTTCTCCTACAATGAGCAGTTCTTC. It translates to CASSQTSRGFSYNEQFF.